Shown below are 16 T cell receptor beta chains from a single sample sequenced in a study of T cells in Graves' hyperthyroidism and ophthalmopathy. TCR beta CDR3 region amplification was performed from RNA transcripts. HTBI primers were the set used in a first-round RT-PCR of the TCR CDR3. A single record per CDR3 protein comes from TCRdb applying MiXCR to the multiplex PCR reads. The table has approximately 610,000 distinct CDR3 sequences, 16% seen once. Sequenced sample: blood. The receptors were gathered from a woman aged 18-30 years with Graves' hyperthyroidism.

This clonotype was observed at least ten times. The chain employs TRBV27 and TRBJ2-5; no definite D call. The germline V gene has CDR1 MNHEY and CDR2 SMNVEV (reference sequence). The length of the CDR3 is 14 residues. V shed 6 bases and J shed 0 bases, with 11 bases lying between them. CDR3 loop: CASRGHSNQETQYF. For the CDR3, the DNA is TGTGCCAGCAGGGGCCACAGTAACCAAGAGACCCAGTACTTC.

The genes are TRBV14 and TRBJ2-7; no reliable D call. CDR3 length: 14 residues. The germline gives CDR1 SGHDN, CDR2 FVKESK. V was trimmed by 4 bases and J by 6 bases, leaving 16 bases between them. The CDR3 is CASSLFRKGSEQYF. CDR3 bases: TGTGCCAGCAGCCTTTTCCGTAAAGGCTCCGAGCAGTACTTC.

Of note for this clonotype: A much larger clone lies a single base off, so this may be a read error. This rearrangement joins TRBV6-1 to TRBJ1-1; 7 bases are shared with TRBD1. Looked up from germline, CDR1 is MNHNS and CDR2 is SASEGT. The CDR3 extends over 16 amino acids. Here the CDR3 DNA reads TGTGCCGGCAGTCAACACAGGGGAATCATGAACACTGAAGCTTTCTTT. It translates to CAGSQHRGIMNTEAFF.

Comment on this clonotype: A much larger clone lies one base from this, so it may be a read error. V and J are TRBV27 and TRBJ2-1; D might be TRBD1 (5 bases). Trimming cost V 5 bases and J 6 bases, with 20 bases left between them. The germline V gene encodes CDR1 MNHEY and CDR2 SMNVEV (reference sequence). The CDR3 extends over 16 amino acids. DNA of the CDR3: TGTGCCAGCAGTGACCGTAGACAGAGTACGGCCAATGAGCAGTTCTTC. Its protein is CASSDRRQSTANEQFF.

This clonotype was picked up a small number of times. V gene TRBV20-1 combines with J gene TRBJ1-5, with D hard to call. Germline V gene lookup returns CDR1 DFQATT and CDR2 SNEGSKA (reference sequence). Trimming took 0 bases from V and 1 from J, leaving 7 bases between them. There are 14 residues in the CDR3. DNA of the CDR3: TGCAGTGCTAGAGATCTTCGGAGCAATCAGCCCCAGCATTTT. It specifies CSARDLRSNQPQHF.

This clonotype was counted many times. The rearrangement uses TRBV2 and TRBJ1-5; the D is unclear. The CDR3 is 13 residues long. Per the germline V gene, CDR1 is SNHLY and CDR2 is FYNNEI. V lost 2 bases and J 4 bases, leaving 6 bases between the germline ends. Here the CDR3 DNA reads TGTGCCAGCAGTGAAAATGGGAATCAGCCCCAGCATTTT. Amino acid sequence: CASSENGNQPQHF.

This clonotype was counted only a few times. The chain combines TRBV13 with TRBJ2-7, with 7 bases identical to TRBD1. CDR1 and CDR2 from the germline V gene are PRHDT and FYEKMQ (reference sequence). The CDR3 runs to 14 residues. Trimming removed 5 bases from V and 1 base from J; junction bases left unmatched: 5. For the CDR3, the DNA is TGTGCCAGCAGCCATCGGGACAGATCCTACGAGCAGTACTTC. It codes for CASSHRDRSYEQYF.

This clonotype was detected many times. V usage is TRBV20-1 and J usage is TRBJ1-1, with D possibly matching TRBD1 (6 bases). V lost 3 bases and J lost 3, with 23 bases in between. CDR1 and CDR2 from the germline V gene are DFQATT and SNEGSKA (reference sequence). This CDR3 has 17 residues. As DNA, the CDR3 is TGCAGTGCTAGCGATGAGGGGGGGGTGTTTATGTACACTGAAGCTTTCTTT. This codes for CSASDEGGVFMYTEAFF.

This clonotype was found many times. The chain has TRBV28 and TRBJ1-4; D perhaps matches TRBD1 (5 bases). V shed 4 bases and J shed 10 bases, with 19 bases lying between them. CDR3 length: 15 residues. The germline V gene has CDR1 MDHEN and CDR2 SYDVKM. CDR3 DNA sequence: TGTGCCAGCAGTTATCCAGGGACTGCGCTTGGAAAACTGTTTTTT. The encoded protein is CASSYPGTALGKLFF.

This clonotype was seen repeatedly, ten times or more. The chain links TRBV20-1 to TRBJ2-1; TRBD2 is a possible D gene (6 bases). Germline V gene lookup returns CDR1 DFQATT and CDR2 SNEGSKA (reference sequence). V lost 2 bases and J lost 6, with 17 bases in between. The CDR3 covers 15 residues. Here the CDR3 DNA reads TGCAGTGCTAGACCGGCGCGGGGCACAGGCAATGAGCAGTTCTTC. Amino acids: CSARPARGTGNEQFF.

In its sample, this clonotype was seen many times. In nucleotides, the CDR3 is TGTGCCAGCAGTGCGACGGAGGGGAACGAGCAGTACTTC. This sequence encodes CASSATEGNEQYF. V gene TRBV6-2 or TRBV6-3 combines with J gene TRBJ2-7, with a weak D call TRBD2 (6 bases). This CDR3 has 13 residues. In germline, CDR1 is MNHEY, CDR2 SVGEGT. V was shortened by 5 bases and J by 5 bases, with 13 bases between the two germline ends.

The V call is TRBV10-2, the J call TRBJ2-3; 10 bases are a match to TRBD2. The CDR3 length is 15 residues. Germline-derived CDR1 and CDR2 are WSHSY and SAAADI. The V gene end was trimmed by 6 bases and the J gene end by 3 bases; junction bases not matched to a gene: 6. This chain's CDR3 is CASRGTSGETDTQYF. The CDR3 DNA follows: TGCGCCAGCAGAGGTACTAGCGGGGAAACAGATACGCAGTATTTT.

Ten or more counts support this clonotype. The chain is built from TRBV5-1 and TRBJ2-7; TRBD2 matches 7 bases. V lost 1 base, J lost 3 bases, and 4 bases stayed unmatched. The CDR3 contains 14 residues. Germline CDR1 reads SGHRS; CDR2 reads YFSETQ. CDR3 in amino acids: CASSLSGMGYEQYF. CDR3 DNA: TGCGCCAGCAGCTTGAGCGGGATGGGCTACGAGCAGTACTTC.

Ten or more counts support this clonotype. The CDR3 DNA sequence: TGTGCCAGCAGCTTAGCGCTCCTAGCGGATCCCTACAATGAGCAGTTCTTC. This codes for CASSLALLADPYNEQFF. This chain links TRBV11-1 with TRBJ2-1; 7 bases map to TRBD2. V lost 0 bases, J lost 2 bases, and 7 bases stayed unmatched. Germline-derived CDR1 and CDR2 are SGHAT and FQDESV (reference sequence). This CDR3 spans 17 amino acids.

The J gene is TRBJ2-2, the V gene TRBV5-4; 8 bases map to TRBD2. The trim removed 4 bases at V and 4 bases at J, leaving 9 bases unmatched. This CDR3 is 16 amino acids long. Germline V lookup: CDR1 SGHNT, CDR2 YYREEE (reference sequence). CDR3: CASSRTSGSSTGELFF. CDR3 DNA sequence: TGTGCCAGCAGCAGGACGAGCGGGAGTTCCACCGGGGAGCTGTTTTTT.

The V call is TRBV7-2, the J call TRBJ2-5; 8 bases line up with TRBD1. Per the germline V gene, CDR1 is SGHTA and CDR2 is FQGNSA. V lost 1 base, J lost 5 bases, and 9 bases stayed unmatched. The CDR3 runs to 16 residues. CDR3 nucleotides: TGTGCCAGCAGCTTAGGACGGGACAGGTTATTGGAGACCCAGTACTTC. It codes for CASSLGRDRLLETQYF.